The clone carrying this T cell receptor (delta chain) occurred a few times. What it binds is not known. This entry is derived from a study of Vδ1+ human thymocytes. Sequences come from RNA converted to cDNA by reverse transcription. Multiplex PCR used pooled V-gene forward primers and a constant-region reverse primer to amplify CDR3s. TCRdb ran CATT on the multiplex PCR reads. Of 45,000 to 75,000 delta-chain clones listed, approximately 16% are singletons. Germline CDR1 is TSWWSYY and CDR2 is QGS. V gave up 0 bases and J gave up 3 bases, with 11 bases separating them. This CDR3 contains 15 residues. General observations from the study: Thymic TRG and TRD repertoires appeared highly polyclonal.

J is TRDJ1 and V is TRDV1; D is undetermined. The receptor comes from a girl less than two years old who had congenital heart surgery. Sequences were obtained from Vdelta1+ gamma-delta thymocytes from the thymus. Regarding subset: FACS-sorted CD3+ TCRalphabeta- TCRVdelta1+ TCRVdelta2- thymocytes. In DNA, the CDR3 is TGTGCTCTTGGGGAACTGGGTCCCAATGCCGATAAACTCATCTTT. Protein product: CALGELGPNADKLIF.